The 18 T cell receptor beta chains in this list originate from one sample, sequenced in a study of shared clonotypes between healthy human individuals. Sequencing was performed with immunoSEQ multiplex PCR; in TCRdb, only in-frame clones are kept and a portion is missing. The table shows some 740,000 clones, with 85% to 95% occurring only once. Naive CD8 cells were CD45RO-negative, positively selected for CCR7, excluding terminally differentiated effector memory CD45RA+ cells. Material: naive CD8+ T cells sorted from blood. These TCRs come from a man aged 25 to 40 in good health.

The CDR3 is CASSLLAGENTGELFF. CDR3 nucleotide sequence: TGTGCCAGCAGTTTACTAGCGGGGGAAAACACCGGGGAGCTGTTTTTT. The chain joins TRBV28 to TRBJ2-2, with 10 bases that match TRBD2. The CDR3 covers 16 residues. V shed 2 bases, J shed 2 bases, and the junction held 2 bases outside the gene matches. Per germline, CDR1 MDHEN and CDR2 SYDVKM.

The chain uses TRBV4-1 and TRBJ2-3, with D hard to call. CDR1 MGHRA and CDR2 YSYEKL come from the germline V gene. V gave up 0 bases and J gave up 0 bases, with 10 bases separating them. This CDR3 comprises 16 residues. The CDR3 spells CASSQERSGSTDTQYF. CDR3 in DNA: TGCGCCAGCAGCCAAGAAAGGTCAGGAAGCACAGATACGCAGTATTTT.

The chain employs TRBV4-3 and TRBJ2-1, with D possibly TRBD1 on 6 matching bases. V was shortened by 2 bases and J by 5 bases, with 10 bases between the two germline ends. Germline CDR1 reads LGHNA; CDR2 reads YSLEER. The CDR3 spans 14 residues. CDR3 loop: CASSQRNRDNEQFF. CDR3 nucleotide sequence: TGCGCCAGCAGCCAAAGGAACAGGGACAATGAGCAGTTCTTC.

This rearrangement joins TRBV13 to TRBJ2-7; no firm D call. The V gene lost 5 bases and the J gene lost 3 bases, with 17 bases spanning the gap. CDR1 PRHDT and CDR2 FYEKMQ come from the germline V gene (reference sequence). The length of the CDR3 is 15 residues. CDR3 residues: CASSRATDLGYEQYF. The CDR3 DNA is TGTGCCAGCAGCCGAGCGACGGATCTCGGCTACGAGCAGTACTTC.

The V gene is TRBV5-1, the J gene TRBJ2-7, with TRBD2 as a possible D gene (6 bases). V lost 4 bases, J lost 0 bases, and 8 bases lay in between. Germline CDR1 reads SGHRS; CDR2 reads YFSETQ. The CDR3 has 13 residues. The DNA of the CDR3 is TGCGCCAGCAGCATGACTAGCTCCTACGAGCAGTACTTC. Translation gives CASSMTSSYEQYF.

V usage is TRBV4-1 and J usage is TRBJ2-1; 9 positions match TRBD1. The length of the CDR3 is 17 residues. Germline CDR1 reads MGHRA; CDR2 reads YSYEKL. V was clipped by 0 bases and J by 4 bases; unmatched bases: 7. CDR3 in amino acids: CASSQDLRTGVYNEQFF. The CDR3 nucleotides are TGCGCCAGCAGCCAAGATTTAAGGACAGGGGTTTACAATGAGCAGTTCTTC.

DNA of the CDR3: TGTGCCAGCAGCCCTCAGGACCACCTCTCCTACGAGCAGTACTTC. This sequence encodes CASSPQDHLSYEQYF. V and J are TRBV28 and TRBJ2-7; no definite D call. The CDR3 length is 15 residues. The V gene's germline CDR1 is MDHEN and CDR2 SYDVKM. V lost 6 bases, J lost 0 bases, and 15 bases lay in between.

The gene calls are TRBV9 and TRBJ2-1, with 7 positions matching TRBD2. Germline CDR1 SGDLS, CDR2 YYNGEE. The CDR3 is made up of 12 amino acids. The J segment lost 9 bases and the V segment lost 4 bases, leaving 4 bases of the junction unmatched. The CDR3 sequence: CASSRSGGEQFF. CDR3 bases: TGTGCCAGCAGCCGCTCGGGGGGTGAGCAGTTCTTC.

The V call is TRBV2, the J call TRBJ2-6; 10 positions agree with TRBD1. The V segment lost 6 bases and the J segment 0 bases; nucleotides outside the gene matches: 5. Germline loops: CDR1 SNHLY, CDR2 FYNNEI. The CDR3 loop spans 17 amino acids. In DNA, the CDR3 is TGTGCCAGCAGCCGACAGGGGGCGACCTCTGGGGCCAACGTCCTGACTTTC. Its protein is CASSRQGATSGANVLTF. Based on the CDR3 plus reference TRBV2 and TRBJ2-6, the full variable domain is EPEVTQTPSHQVTQMGQEVILRCVPISNHLYFYWYRQILGQKVEFLVSFYNNEISEKSEIFDDQFSVERPDGSNFTLKIRSTKLEDSAMYFCASSRQGATSGANVLTFGAGSRLTVL.

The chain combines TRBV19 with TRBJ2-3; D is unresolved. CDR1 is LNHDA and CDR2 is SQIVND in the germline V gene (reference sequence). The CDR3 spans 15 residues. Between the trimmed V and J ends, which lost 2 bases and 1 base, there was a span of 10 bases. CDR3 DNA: TGTGCCAGTAGTATAATGTTTGGAGGCACAGATACGCAGTATTTT. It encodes CASSIMFGGTDTQYF.

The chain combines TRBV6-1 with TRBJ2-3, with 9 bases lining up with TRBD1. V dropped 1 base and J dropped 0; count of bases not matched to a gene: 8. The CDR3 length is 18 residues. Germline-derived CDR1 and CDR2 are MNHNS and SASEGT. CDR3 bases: TGTGCCAGCAGTGAAGGAAAGGGACAGGGTCATAGCACAGATACGCAGTATTTT. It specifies CASSEGKGQGHSTDTQYF.

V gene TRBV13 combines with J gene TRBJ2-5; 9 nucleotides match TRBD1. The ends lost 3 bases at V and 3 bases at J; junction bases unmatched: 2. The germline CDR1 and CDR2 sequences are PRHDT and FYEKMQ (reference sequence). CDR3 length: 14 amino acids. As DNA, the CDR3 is TGTGCCAGCAGCTTCAGGACAGGGGAAGAGACCCAGTACTTC. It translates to CASSFRTGEETQYF.

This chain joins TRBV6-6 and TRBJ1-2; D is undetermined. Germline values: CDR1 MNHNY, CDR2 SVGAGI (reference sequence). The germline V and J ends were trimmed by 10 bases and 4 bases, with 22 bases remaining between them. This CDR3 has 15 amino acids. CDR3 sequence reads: CAIAETPGLGYGYTF. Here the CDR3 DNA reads TGTGCCATCGCCGAAACCCCGGGATTGGGCTATGGCTACACCTTC.

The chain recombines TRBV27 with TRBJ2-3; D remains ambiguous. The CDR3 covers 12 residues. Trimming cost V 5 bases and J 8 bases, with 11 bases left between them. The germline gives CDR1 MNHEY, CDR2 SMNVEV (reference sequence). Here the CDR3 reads CASSPRLGTQYF. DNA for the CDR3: TGTGCCAGCAGTCCCCGGCTCGGTACGCAGTATTTT.

The CDR3: CASSYRLAGRTQYF. The CDR3 region has the DNA TGTGCCAGCAGTTACCGACTAGCGGGTCGGACCCAGTACTTC. The chain recombines TRBV6-6 with TRBJ2-5, with TRBD2 matching 10 bases. The CDR3 runs to 14 residues. Per germline, CDR1 MNHNY and CDR2 SVGAGI (reference sequence). Trimming at V came to 2 bases and at J to 7 bases, leaving 4 bases not matched to a gene.

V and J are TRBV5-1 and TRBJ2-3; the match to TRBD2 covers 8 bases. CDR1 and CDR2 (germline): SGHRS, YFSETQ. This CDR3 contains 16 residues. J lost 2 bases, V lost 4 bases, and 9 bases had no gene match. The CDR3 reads CASSLRTSSYTDTQYF. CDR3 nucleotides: TGCGCCAGCAGCCTGCGGACTAGCAGCTACACAGATACGCAGTATTTT.

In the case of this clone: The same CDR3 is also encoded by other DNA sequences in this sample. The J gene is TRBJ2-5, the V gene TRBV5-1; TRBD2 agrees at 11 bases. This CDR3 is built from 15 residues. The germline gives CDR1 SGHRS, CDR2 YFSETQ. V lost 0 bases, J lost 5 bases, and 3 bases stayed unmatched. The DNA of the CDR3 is TGCGCCAGCAGCTTGGCACTAGCGGGAGAGGAGACCCAGTACTTC. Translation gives CASSLALAGEETQYF. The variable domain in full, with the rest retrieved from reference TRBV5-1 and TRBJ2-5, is KAGVTQTPRYLIKTRGQQVTLSCSPISGHRSVSWYQQTPGQGLQFLFEYFSETQRNKGNFPGRFSGRQFSNSRSEMNVSTLELGDSALYLCASSLALAGEETQYFGPGTRLLVL.

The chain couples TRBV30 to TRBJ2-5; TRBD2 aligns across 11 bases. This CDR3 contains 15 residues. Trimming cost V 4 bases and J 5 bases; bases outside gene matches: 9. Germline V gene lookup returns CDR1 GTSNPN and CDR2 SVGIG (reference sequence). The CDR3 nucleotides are TGTGCCTGGACCAAGACTAGCGGGATGAGGGAGACCCAGTACTTC. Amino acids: CAWTKTSGMRETQYF. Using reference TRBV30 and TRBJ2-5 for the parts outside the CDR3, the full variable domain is SQTIHQWPATLVQPVGSPLSLECTVEGTSNPNLYWYRQAAGRGLQLLFYSVGIGQISSEVPQNLSASRPQDRQFILSSKKLLLSDSGFYLCAWTKTSGMRETQYFGPGTRLLVL.